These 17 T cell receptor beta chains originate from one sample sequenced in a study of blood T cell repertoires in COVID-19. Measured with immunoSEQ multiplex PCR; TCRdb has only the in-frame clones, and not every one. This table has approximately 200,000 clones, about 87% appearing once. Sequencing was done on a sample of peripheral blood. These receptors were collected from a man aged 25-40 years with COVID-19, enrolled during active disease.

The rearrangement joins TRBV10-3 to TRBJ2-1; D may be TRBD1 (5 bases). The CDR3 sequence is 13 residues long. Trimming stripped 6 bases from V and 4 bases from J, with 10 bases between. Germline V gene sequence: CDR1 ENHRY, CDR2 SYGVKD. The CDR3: CAISPTDYNEQFF. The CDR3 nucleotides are TGTGCCATCAGCCCGACAGATTACAATGAGCAGTTCTTC.

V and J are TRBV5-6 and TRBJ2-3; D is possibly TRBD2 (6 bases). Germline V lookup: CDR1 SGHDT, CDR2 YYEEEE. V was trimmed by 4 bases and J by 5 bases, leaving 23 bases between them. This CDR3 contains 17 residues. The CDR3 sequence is CASSRTTGTVGVDTQYF. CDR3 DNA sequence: TGTGCCAGCAGCCGAACCACTGGGACTGTGGGTGTAGATACGCAGTATTTT.

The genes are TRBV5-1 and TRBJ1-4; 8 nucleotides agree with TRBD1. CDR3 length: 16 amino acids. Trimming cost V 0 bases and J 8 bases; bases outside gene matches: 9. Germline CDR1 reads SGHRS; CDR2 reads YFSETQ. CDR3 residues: CASSLGNQGAGEKLFF. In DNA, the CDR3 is TGCGCCAGCAGCTTGGGGAACCAGGGGGCCGGCGAAAAACTGTTTTTT.

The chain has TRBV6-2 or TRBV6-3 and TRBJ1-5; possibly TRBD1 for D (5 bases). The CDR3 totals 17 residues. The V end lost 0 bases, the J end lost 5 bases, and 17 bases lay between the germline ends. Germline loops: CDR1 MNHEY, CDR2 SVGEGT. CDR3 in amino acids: CASSYSWGGPRDQPQHF. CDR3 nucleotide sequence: TGTGCCAGCAGTTACTCGTGGGGAGGGCCCAGGGATCAGCCCCAGCATTTT.

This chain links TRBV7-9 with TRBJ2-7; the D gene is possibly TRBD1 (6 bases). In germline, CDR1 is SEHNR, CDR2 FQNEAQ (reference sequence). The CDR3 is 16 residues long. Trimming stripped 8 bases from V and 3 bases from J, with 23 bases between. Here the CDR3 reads CASWVQVRDNVYEQYF. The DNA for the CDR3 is TGTGCCAGCTGGGTTCAGGTCCGGGACAACGTCTACGAGCAGTACTTC.

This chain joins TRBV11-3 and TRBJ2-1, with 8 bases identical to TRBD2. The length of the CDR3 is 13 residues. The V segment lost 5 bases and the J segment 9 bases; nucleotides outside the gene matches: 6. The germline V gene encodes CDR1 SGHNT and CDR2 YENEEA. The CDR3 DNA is TGTGCCAGCAGCATCTCACTAGCGGCTGAGCAGTTCTTC. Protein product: CASSISLAAEQFF.

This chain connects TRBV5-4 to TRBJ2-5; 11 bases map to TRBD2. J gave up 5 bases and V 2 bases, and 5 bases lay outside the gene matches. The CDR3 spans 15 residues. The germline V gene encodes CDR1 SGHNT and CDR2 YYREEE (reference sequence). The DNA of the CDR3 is TGTGCCAGCAGCTTTAGCGGGGGGGTCCGGGAGACCCAGTACTTC. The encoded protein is CASSFSGGVRETQYF.

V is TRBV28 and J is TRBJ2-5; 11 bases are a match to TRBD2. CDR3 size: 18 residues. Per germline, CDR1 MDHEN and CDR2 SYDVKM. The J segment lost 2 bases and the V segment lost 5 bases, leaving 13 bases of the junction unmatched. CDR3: CASSPTGLAVGGQETQYF. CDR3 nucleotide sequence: TGTGCCAGCAGTCCCACGGGACTAGCGGTGGGGGGACAAGAGACCCAGTACTTC.

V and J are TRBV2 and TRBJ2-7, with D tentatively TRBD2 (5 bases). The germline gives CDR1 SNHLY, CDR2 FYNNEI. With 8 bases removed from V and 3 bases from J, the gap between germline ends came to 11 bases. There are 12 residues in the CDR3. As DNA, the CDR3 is TGTGCCAGCGGAGCTAGCCGCTACGAGCAGTACTTC. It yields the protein CASGASRYEQYF.

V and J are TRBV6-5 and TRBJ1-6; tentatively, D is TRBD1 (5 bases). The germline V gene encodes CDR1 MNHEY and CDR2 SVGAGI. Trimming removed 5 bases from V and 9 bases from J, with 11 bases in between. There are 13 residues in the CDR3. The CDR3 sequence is CASSTVRVSPLHF. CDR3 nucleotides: TGTGCCAGCAGTACCGTCAGGGTTTCACCCCTCCACTTT.

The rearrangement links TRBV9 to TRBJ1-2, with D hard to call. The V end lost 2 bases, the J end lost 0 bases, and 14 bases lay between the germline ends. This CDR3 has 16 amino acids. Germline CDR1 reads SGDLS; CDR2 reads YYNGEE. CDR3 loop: CASSVRQEVTNYGYTF. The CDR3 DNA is TGTGCCAGCAGCGTCCGGCAGGAGGTGACTAACTATGGCTACACCTTC.

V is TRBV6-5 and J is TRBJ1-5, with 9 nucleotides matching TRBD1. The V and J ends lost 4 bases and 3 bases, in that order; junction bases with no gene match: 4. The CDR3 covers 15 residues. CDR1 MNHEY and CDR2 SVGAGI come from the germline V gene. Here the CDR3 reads CASSLGQGHNQPQHF. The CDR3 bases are TGTGCCAGCAGTTTAGGACAGGGGCACAATCAGCCCCAGCATTTT.

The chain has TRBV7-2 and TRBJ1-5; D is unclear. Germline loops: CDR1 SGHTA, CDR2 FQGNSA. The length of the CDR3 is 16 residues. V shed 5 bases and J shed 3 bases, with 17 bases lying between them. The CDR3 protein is CASSLLAQVLNQPQHF. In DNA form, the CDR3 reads TGTGCCAGCAGCCTACTGGCGCAGGTGCTCAATCAGCCCCAGCATTTT.

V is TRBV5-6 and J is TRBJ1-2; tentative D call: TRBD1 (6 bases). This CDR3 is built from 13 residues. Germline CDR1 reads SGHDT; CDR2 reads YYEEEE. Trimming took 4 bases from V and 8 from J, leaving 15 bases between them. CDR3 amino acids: CASSRNRAQGYTF. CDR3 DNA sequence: TGTGCCAGCAGCAGAAACAGGGCTCAAGGCTACACCTTC.

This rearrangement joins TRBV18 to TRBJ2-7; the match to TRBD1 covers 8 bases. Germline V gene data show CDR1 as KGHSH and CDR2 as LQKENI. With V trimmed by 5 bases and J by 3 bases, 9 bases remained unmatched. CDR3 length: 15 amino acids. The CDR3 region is CASSEMAGGIYEQYF. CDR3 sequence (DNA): TGTGCCAGCTCAGAAATGGCAGGGGGCATCTACGAGCAGTACTTC.

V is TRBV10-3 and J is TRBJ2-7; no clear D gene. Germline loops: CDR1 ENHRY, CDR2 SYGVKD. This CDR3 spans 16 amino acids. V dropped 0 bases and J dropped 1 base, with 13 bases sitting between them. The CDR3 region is CAISESWVEQSYEQYF. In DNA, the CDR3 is TGTGCCATCAGTGAGTCATGGGTGGAGCAATCCTACGAGCAGTACTTC.

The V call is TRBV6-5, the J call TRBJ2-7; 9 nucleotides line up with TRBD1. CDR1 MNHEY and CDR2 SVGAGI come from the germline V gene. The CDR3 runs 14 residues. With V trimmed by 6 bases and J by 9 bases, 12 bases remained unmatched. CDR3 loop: CASSATRRQGGQYF. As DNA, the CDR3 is TGTGCCAGCAGCGCAACCCGCCGACAGGGGGGGCAGTACTTC.